Below are 12 T cell receptor beta chains sequenced from a single sample in a study of cytomegalovirus exposure and HLA in healthy donors. Clones were sequenced by immunoSEQ multiplex PCR, and TCRdb holds only the in-frame ones, with some missing. The table records about 280,000 clones, 70% to 90% of them present only once. Sequenced input: PBMCs. These receptors were taken from a woman aged 18-29 years in good health and CMV-seronegative.

This clone was seen only a few times. J is TRBJ1-3 and V is TRBV2; D might be TRBD1 (6 bases). The CDR3 is made up of 14 amino acids. The V end was cut by 5 bases, the J end by 0 bases, with 8 bases between. CDR1 is SNHLY and CDR2 is FYNNEI in the germline V gene. CDR3 sequence reads: CASSIGGSGNTIYF. For the CDR3, the DNA is TGTGCCAGCAGTATAGGGGGCTCTGGAAACACCATATATTTT.

The chain combines TRBV19 with TRBJ1-2; D ambiguous. Per germline, CDR1 LNHDA and CDR2 SQIVND (reference sequence). The CDR3 has 12 amino acids. Trimming cost V 3 bases and J 1 base, with 3 bases left between them. CDR3 DNA: TGTGCCAGTAGTATTAGTAACTATGGCTACACCTTC. Amino acids: CASSISNYGYTF.

The V gene is TRBV20-1, the J gene TRBJ2-7, with D possibly being TRBD2 (6 bases). The CDR3 length is 11 residues. From germline, CDR1 is DFQATT and CDR2 SNEGSKA (reference sequence). V was pared by 6 bases and J by 7 bases, with 13 bases between. Here the CDR3 DNA reads TGCAGTGCAGGTTCGGGGGTTGAGCAGTACTTC. Translation gives CSAGSGVEQYF.

This clone was recorded once. The chain couples TRBV7-2 to TRBJ2-1; D uncertain. This CDR3 spans 14 amino acids. Trimming took 6 bases from V and 4 from J, leaving 13 bases between them. The germline V gene encodes CDR1 SGHTA and CDR2 FQGNSA. The CDR3 sequence is CASSSTLLYNEQFF. The CDR3 DNA sequence: TGTGCCAGCAGTTCGACTCTGCTATACAATGAGCAGTTCTTC.

The chain is built from TRBV9 and TRBJ2-1; 14 positions agree with TRBD2. V lost 4 bases, J lost 3 bases, and 12 bases stayed unmatched. Germline CDR1 SGDLS, CDR2 YYNGEE. The CDR3 spans 19 residues. This CDR3 is CASSPEGGTSGSNYNEQFF. DNA of the CDR3: TGTGCCAGCAGCCCAGAGGGGGGGACTAGCGGGAGCAACTACAATGAGCAGTTCTTC.

The chain uses TRBV27 and TRBJ2-2; D possibly corresponds to TRBD2 (6 bases). Trimming took off 6 bases at V and 0 bases at J, with 17 bases between the two ends. In germline, CDR1 is MNHEY, CDR2 SMNVEV (reference sequence). This CDR3 comprises 17 residues. The CDR3 nucleotides read TGTGCCAGCAGGCCCAGCGGGCCACCCGCGAACACCGGGGAGCTGTTTTTT. Translated: CASRPSGPPANTGELFF.

The J gene is TRBJ1-2, the V gene TRBV5-5; D not resolved. This CDR3 is 15 amino acids long. From germline, CDR1 is SGHKS and CDR2 YYEKEE (reference sequence). V lost 4 bases, J lost 8 bases, and 21 bases lay in between. CDR3 DNA sequence: TGTGCCAGCAGCGCGGCGCGGGGTGATTTCGTCGGCTACACCTTC. This encodes CASSAARGDFVGYTF. Drawing the rest from reference TRBV5-5 and TRBJ1-2, the complete variable domain is DAGVTQSPTHLIKTRGQQVTLRCSPISGHKSVSWYQQVLGQGPQFIFQYYEKEERGRGNFPDRFSARQFPNYSSELNVNALLLGDSALYLCASSAARGDFVGYTFGSGTRLTVV.

The chain links TRBV6-1 to TRBJ2-1, with a weak D call TRBD2 (5 bases). The germline V and J ends were trimmed by 2 bases and 3 bases, with 14 bases remaining between them. Germline V lookup: CDR1 MNHNS, CDR2 SASEGT. This CDR3 region has 16 residues. CDR3 sequence (DNA): TGTGCCAGCAGTGAAAAAGTCCTTGAGGGCTACAATGAGCAGTTCTTC. Protein sequence: CASSEKVLEGYNEQFF.

The chain uses TRBV7-9 and TRBJ2-1; 9 bases are shared with TRBD2. J gave up 8 bases and V 5 bases, and 13 bases lay outside the gene matches. CDR1 is SEHNR and CDR2 is FQNEAQ in the germline V gene (reference sequence). CDR3 length: 16 amino acids. As DNA, the CDR3 is TGTGCCAGCAGCCCCCCCCGACTAGCGGCGGAAGATGAGCAGTTCTTC. Its protein is CASSPPRLAAEDEQFF.

This clone was observed a few times. V and J are TRBV10-1 and TRBJ2-1, with TRBD1 identical over 10 bases. J was trimmed by 4 bases and V by 6 bases; bases with no gene match: 9. Germline V CDR1 and CDR2: WNHNN, SYGVQD (reference sequence). The CDR3 is made up of 16 amino acids. CDR3 loop: CASSYEQDRGYNEQFF. The DNA of the CDR3 is TGCGCCAGCAGCTACGAGCAGGACAGGGGGTACAATGAGCAGTTCTTC.

This chain uses TRBV30 with TRBJ2-1; D call uncertain. The CDR3 has 11 residues. Trimming removed 3 bases at V and 7 bases at J, with 7 bases between. Germline lookup yields CDR1 GTSNPN and CDR2 SVGIG (reference sequence). The chain's CDR3 is CAWRLVNEQFF. The CDR3 bases are TGTGCCTGGAGGCTAGTTAATGAGCAGTTCTTC.

In the case of this clone: The junction shows a germline mismatch at one end, possibly a read error. The V and J genes are TRBV6-1 and TRBJ1-3, with 11 bases matching TRBD1. This CDR3 contains 18 residues. Germline V gene lookup returns CDR1 MNHNS and CDR2 SASEGT. CDR3 residues: CASREATGTGGSGNTIYF. DNA of the CDR3: TGTGCCAGCAGAGAAGCGACCGGGACAGGGGGCTCTGGAAACACCATATATTTT.